The 10 T cell receptor beta chains listed next were all sequenced from one sample in a study of blood T cell repertoires in COVID-19. The assay was immunoSEQ multiplex PCR, and TCRdb's table has in-frame clones only and misses some. The table has 200,000 to 250,000 clones, about four fifths seen once. Input material: peripheral blood. The source of these receptors is a woman in her late teens or twenties with acute or convalescent COVID-19.

V and J are TRBV5-4 and TRBJ1-6, with 9 bases identical to TRBD1. V was clipped by 2 bases and J by 10 bases; unmatched bases: 16. Looked up from germline, CDR1 is SGHNT and CDR2 is YYREEE (reference sequence). The CDR3 is 18 residues long. This CDR3 is CASSFKTGGASLGSPLHF. DNA of the CDR3: TGTGCCAGCAGCTTTAAAACAGGGGGCGCGTCTCTCGGGTCACCCCTCCACTTT.

The CDR3 loop is CASSLTGQGWNEQFF. For the CDR3, the DNA is TGTGCCAGCAGCTTAACGGGACAGGGATGGAATGAGCAGTTCTTC. J is TRBJ2-1 and V is TRBV7-3; 9 bases are shared with TRBD1. J gave up 7 bases and V 0 bases, and 4 bases lay outside the gene matches. This CDR3 is 15 amino acids long. The germline V gene has CDR1 SGHTA and CDR2 FQGTGA.

J is TRBJ2-4 and V is TRBV3-1 (or the pseudogene TRBV3-2), with TRBD2 matching over 7 bases. The CDR3 is 19 amino acids. V was pared by 4 bases and J by 0 bases, with 15 bases of the junction left unmatched. Germline assignment: CDR1 LGHDT and CDR2 YNNKEL (reference sequence). CDR3 DNA: TGTGCCAGCAGCCCGGAATGGGAGGGTCCTAGAATAGCCAAAAACATTCAGTACTTC. It specifies CASSPEWEGPRIAKNIQYF.

The V call is TRBV12-3 or TRBV12-4, the J call TRBJ2-7; 7 bases are a match to TRBD1. The CDR3 is made up of 13 amino acids. Germline trimming cut 3 bases from V and 3 bases from J; bases unmatched to any gene: 2. The CDR3 DNA follows: TGTGCCAGCAGTTTGACAGGGAACTACGAGCAGTACTTC. Translated: CASSLTGNYEQYF.

This chain joins TRBV5-5 and TRBJ1-6, with D perhaps TRBD1 (5 bases). Germline CDR1 and CDR2: SGHKS and YYEKEE (reference sequence). This CDR3 contains 13 residues. V lost 6 bases and J 12 bases, leaving 16 bases between the germline ends. The CDR3 coding sequence is TGTGCCAGCACTTGGGGCAATACACTACCCCTCCACTTT. It codes for CASTWGNTLPLHF.

This clone was counted between two and nine times. This chain connects TRBV30 to TRBJ2-1; TRBD2 aligns across 11 bases. The trim removed 3 bases at V and 5 bases at J, leaving 3 bases unmatched. Germline V gives CDR1 GTSNPN, CDR2 SVGIG (reference sequence). This CDR3 is 14 amino acids long. In DNA form, the CDR3 reads TGTGCCTGGAGGACTAGCGGGAACAACAATGAGCAGTTCTTC. It yields the protein CAWRTSGNNNEQFF.

J is TRBJ2-7 and V is TRBV7-9; possible D gene TRBD2, 5 bases. There are 13 residues in the CDR3. Germline assignment: CDR1 SEHNR and CDR2 FQNEAQ (reference sequence). V was pared by 0 bases and J by 5 bases, with 8 bases between. Here the CDR3 DNA reads TGTGCCAGCAGCTTAGCGGGAGCCGACGAGCAGTACTTC. Translated: CASSLAGADEQYF.

This chain joins TRBV5-5 and TRBJ2-2; D perhaps matches TRBD1 (6 bases). The ends were cut back, 2 bases at V and 0 bases at J, with 8 bases in the middle. Germline V CDR1 and CDR2: SGHKS, YYEKEE (reference sequence). There are 15 residues in the CDR3. As DNA, the CDR3 is TGTGCCAGCAGCTTCACAGGGACGAACACCGGGGAGCTGTTTTTT. Its protein is CASSFTGTNTGELFF.

The chain couples TRBV6-5 to TRBJ2-1, with 10 positions matching TRBD1. Trimming removed 5 bases from V and 6 bases from J; junction bases left unmatched: 7. Germline CDR1 is MNHEY and CDR2 is SVGAGI. The CDR3 is 15 residues long. The CDR3 nucleotides read TGTGCCAGCAGTCAGGCCGGGACAGGGGTCAATGAGCAGTTCTTC. Its protein product is CASSQAGTGVNEQFF.

This clone occurred once. V is TRBV6-2 or TRBV6-3 and J is TRBJ2-1; 14 bases are shared with TRBD2. CDR1 MNHEY and CDR2 SVGEGT come from the germline V gene. The CDR3 has 21 residues. J gave up 2 bases and V 5 bases, and 17 bases lay outside the gene matches. The CDR3 sequence: CASSGGTSGRISRYAYNEQFF. The CDR3 region has the DNA TGTGCCAGCAGTGGGGGGACTAGCGGGAGAATTAGTCGCTATGCCTACAATGAGCAGTTCTTC.